This TCR beta chain was captured in a study of blood T cell repertoires in COVID-19 (dated by TCRdb to the early 2020s). In the study overall: Collaborator samples came from the United States, Italy and Spain and covered acute and convalescent phases of COVID-19. The dataset comprised deeply sampled blood TCRbeta repertoires from subjects exposed to, actively infected with, or recovered from COVID-19. The prospective study material was composed of cDNA or gDNA derived from T cells, B-cell-depleted T cells, or PBMCs. The samples were drawn from the first 160 participants of the ongoing ImmuneRACE study and from more than 1,000 subjects provided by 6 global collaborators. HLA class I and class II types, where available, came from metadata supplied by the sample provider rather than from assay-based typing. The repertoires were released in a freely available public database intended as a resource for research on the immune response to SARS-CoV-2. Sample metadata almost always included a de-identified subject ID, COVID-19 status, age in years and sex.

With regard to this clone: The antigen it binds to is not known. Within one base of it there is no much larger clone, and no base qualities were kept.

The CDR3 numbers 15 residues from cysteine through phenylalanine. The entry retains the CDR3 DNA only, 45 bases that are in frame from base 1. Based on the germline V gene, the CDR1 and CDR2 sequences are SNHLY and FYNNEI. V sheds 4 bases and J sheds 6 bases, leaving 18 bases between their ends. Overall study results and their limits: The quantity of clinical and demographic metadata differed by source and by participant and was supplied without curation.

In Seattle, one collaborating source enrolled patients while the infection was active and tracked those patients longitudinally over the course of disease. Whole blood was collected in K2EDTA tubes by collaborating institutions according to the institutions' own protocols. For TCRbeta analysis, collaborator samples were shipped as frozen whole blood, as isolated PBMCs, or as DNA extracted from either sample type. The immunoSEQ Assay, a bias-controlled multiplex PCR, was used to amplify TCRbeta CDR3 regions from genomic DNA. Processing in the source paper ran as follows. The number of nucleated cells in each sample was estimated from the amplification of reference gene primers within the assay. Sequence reads were collapsed and filtered to measure the absolute abundance of every unique TCRbeta CDR3 rearrangement. For each sample, productive Simpson clonality was calculated as the square root of Simpson's diversity index across productive rearrangements. TCRdb took this table from immuneACCESS and kept in-frame rearrangements with V and J called. Such tables lack part of the clones; where checked against another copy, unresolved V genes explain under half of the gap, and the rest is unexplained. The V and J calls and clone size are taken from that table; D and trimming were inferred from the DNA. Counted in this sample were more than 300,000 clones; more than 70% of them appeared once. 1.5% to 2% of the sample is in the top ten clones.

Recombination linked TRBV2 to TRBJ1-2; the D gene remains uncertain. The clonotype comes from a woman aged 30 to 39 with COVID-19, enrolled during active disease. The sequenced sample consisted of peripheral blood. The CDR3 amino acid sequence is: CASSVSRRGRDGYTF. The bases are TGTGCCAGCAGTGTATCGCGTCGGGGTAGGGATGGCTACACCTTC.